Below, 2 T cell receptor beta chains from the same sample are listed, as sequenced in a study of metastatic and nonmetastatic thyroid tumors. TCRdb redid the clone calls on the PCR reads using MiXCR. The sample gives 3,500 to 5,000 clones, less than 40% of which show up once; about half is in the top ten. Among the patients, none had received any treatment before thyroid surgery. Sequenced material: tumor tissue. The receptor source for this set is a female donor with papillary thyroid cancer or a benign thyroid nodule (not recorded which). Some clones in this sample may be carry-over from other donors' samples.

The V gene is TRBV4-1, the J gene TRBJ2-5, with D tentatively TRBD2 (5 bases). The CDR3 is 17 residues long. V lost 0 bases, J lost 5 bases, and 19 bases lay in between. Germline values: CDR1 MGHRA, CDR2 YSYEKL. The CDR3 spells CASSQDFTSGLRETQYF. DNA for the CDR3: TGCGCCAGCAGCCAAGATTTTACGTCGGGATTGAGGGAGACCCAGTACTTC.

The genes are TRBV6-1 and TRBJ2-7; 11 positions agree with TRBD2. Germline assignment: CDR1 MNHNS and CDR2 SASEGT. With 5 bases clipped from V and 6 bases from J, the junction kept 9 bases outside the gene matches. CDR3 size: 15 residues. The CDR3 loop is CASSPILAGVSEQYF. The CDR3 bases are TGTGCCAGCAGTCCCATACTAGCGGGAGTCTCCGAGCAGTACTTC.